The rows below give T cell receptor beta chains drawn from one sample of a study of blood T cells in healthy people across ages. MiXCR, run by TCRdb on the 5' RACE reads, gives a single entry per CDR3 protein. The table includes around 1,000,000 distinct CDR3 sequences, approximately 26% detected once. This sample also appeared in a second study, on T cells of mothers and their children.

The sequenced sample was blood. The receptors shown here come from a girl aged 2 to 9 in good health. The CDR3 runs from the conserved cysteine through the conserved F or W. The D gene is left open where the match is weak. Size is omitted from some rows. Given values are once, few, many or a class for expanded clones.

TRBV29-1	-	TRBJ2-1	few	TGCAGCGTCGAATCTCGGCGGGCCCCTAATGAGCAGTTCTTC	CSVESRRAPNEQFF
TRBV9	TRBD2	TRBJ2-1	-	TGTGCCAGCAGCGTAGGCCCGGGACTAGCGGGACCCTACAATGAGCAGTTCTTC	CASSVGPGLAGPYNEQFF
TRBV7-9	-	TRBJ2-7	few	TGTGCCAGCAGCTCTACTTACAACAACACCTACGAGCAGTACTTC	CASSSTYNNTYEQYF
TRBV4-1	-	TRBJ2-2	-	TGCGCCAGCAGCCAGAAAGAAGGACAGATACCACCCGGGGAGCTGTTTTTT	CASSQKEGQIPPGELFF
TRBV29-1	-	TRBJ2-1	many	TGCAGCGTTGGGGGCAATGAGCAGTTCTTC	CSVGGNEQFF
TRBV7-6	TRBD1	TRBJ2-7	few	TGTGCCAGCAGCTCAAGACAGGGAAGGGAATACGAGCAGTACTTC	CASSSRQGREYEQYF
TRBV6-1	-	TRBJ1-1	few	TGTGCCAGCAGTGAAGCGCGACACTCGAACACTGAAGCTTTCTTT	CASSEARHSNTEAFF
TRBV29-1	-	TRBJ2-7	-	TGCAGCGCCCGGGACTGGGGCCACGAGCAGTACTTC	CSARDWGHEQYF
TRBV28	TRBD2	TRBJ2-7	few	TGTGCCAGCAGCGGAGAAGACGGACTAGCGGAAAGACCCTACGAGCAGTACTTC	CASSGEDGLAERPYEQYF
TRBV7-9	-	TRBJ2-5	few	TGTGCCAGCAGCTTGGTAGTAGGAGGTACCCAGTACTTC	CASSLVVGGTQYF
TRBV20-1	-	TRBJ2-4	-	TGCGCCCGGTCGGGCGTAGCCAAAAACATTCAGTACTTC	CARSGVAKNIQYF
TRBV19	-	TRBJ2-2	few	TGTGCCAGTAGTTTACGGACACAGACGTTTTACACCGGGGAGCTGTTTTTT	CASSLRTQTFYTGELFF
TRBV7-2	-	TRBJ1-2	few	TGTGCCAGCAGCTTACAGTATAACTATGGCTACACCTTC	CASSLQYNYGYTF
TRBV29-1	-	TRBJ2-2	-	TGCAGCGTTGAAGCAGGGTCCAGCACCGGGGAGCTGTTTTTT	CSVEAGSSTGELFF
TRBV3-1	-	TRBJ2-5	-	TGTGCCAGCAGCCATCTCGAAGAGACCCAGTACTTC	CASSHLEETQYF
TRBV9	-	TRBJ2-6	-	TGTGCCAGCAGCGTAGCTCAACTAGCCTATCCATCTGGGGCCAACGTCCTGACTTTC	CASSVAQLAYPSGANVLTF
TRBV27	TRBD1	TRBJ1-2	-	TGTGCCAGCAGCCAGGGGGCTCACGGCTACACCTTC	CASSQGAHGYTF
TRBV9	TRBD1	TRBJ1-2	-	TGTGCCAGCAGCGACACGACTCTGGTGGGGACAGGGGGCACTAACTATGGCTACACCTTC	CASSDTTLVGTGGTNYGYTF
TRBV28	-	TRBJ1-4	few	TGTGCCAGCAGTTCTCTGGTTGACTCTCAGAATGAAAAACTGTTTTTT	CASSSLVDSQNEKLFF
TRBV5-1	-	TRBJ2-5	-	TGCGCCAGCAGCTTGGCGTCGGCATCGAGCGGGGAGACCCAGTACTTC	CASSLASASSGETQYF
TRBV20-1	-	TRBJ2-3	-	TGCAGTGCGAATCCGGACTCCAGGGATAGCACAGATACGCAGTATTTT	CSANPDSRDSTDTQYF
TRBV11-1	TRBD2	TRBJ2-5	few	TGTGCCAGCAGCTTAGGGGCGGGAGTGGAGACCCAGTACTTC	CASSLGAGVETQYF
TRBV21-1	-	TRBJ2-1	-	TGTGCCAGCAGCAAAAACGGGAGTAGATCCTACAATGAGCAGTTCTTC	CASSKNGSRSYNEQFF
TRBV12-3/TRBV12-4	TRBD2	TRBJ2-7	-	TGTGCCAGCAACGTAGCGGGTAGCTCCTACGAGCAGTACTTC	CASNVAGSSYEQYF
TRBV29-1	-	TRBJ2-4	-	TGCAGCGTTGACGTGGAGGGGTGGGGGAAAAACATTCAGTACTTC	CSVDVEGWGKNIQYF
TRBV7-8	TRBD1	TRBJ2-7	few	TGTGCCAGCAGCTTAGCCAGACAGGGCCCACCCCACGAGCAGTACTTC	CASSLARQGPPHEQYF
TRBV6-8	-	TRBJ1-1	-	TGTGCCAGCAGTGCCAACGCGAACACTGAAGCTTTCTTT	CASSANANTEAFF
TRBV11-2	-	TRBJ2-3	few	TGTGCCAGCAGCTTAGTTTACAGAACAGATACGCAGTATTTT	CASSLVYRTDTQYF
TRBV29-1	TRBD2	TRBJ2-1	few	TGCAGCGCCTCAGAGGGACTAGCACTTCCAGATGAGCAGTTCTTC	CSASEGLALPDEQFF
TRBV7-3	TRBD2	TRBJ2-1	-	TGTGCCAGCAGCCTTAGCGGGAGTATTCCCTACAATGAGCAGTTCTTC	CASSLSGSIPYNEQFF
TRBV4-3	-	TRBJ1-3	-	TGCGCCAGCAGCCAAGAGTGGGCAGGGGCAGGAAACACCATATATTTT	CASSQEWAGAGNTIYF
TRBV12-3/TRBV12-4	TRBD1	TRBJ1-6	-	TGTGCCAGCAGTTCGAGTCCCGGGACAGGGGGGACCCTCCACTTT	CASSSSPGTGGTLHF
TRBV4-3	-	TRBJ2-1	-	TGCGCCAGCAGCCAAGATTCCGGGTGGGAGCAGTTCTTC	CASSQDSGWEQFF
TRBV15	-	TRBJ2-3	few	TGTGCCACCAGCAGAAAGATGGGTATCTCAGATACGCAGTATTTT	CATSRKMGISDTQYF
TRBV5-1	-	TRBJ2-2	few	TGCGCCAGCAGCCACGACGGGGGCGATTTTGGCGGGGAGCTGTTTTTT	CASSHDGGDFGGELFF
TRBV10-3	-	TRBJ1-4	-	TGTGCCATCAAAGGGGAGGATGAAAAACTGTTTTTT	CAIKGEDEKLFF
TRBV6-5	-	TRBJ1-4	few	TGTGCCAGCAGCAGCCCGCGTGTAGTCGGCGAAAAACTGTTTTTT	CASSSPRVVGEKLFF